This TCR beta chain is drawn from a study of T cell responses to AZD1222 COVID-19 vaccine. Study findings and constraints: Repertoires in all cases were sampled only once the peak T cell response had passed. CD4 TCRs covered the whole spike, strongest at regions 160-218 and 743-854. Just a handful of AZD1222 recipients were seropositive at baseline.

Trimming cost V 5 bases and J 7 bases; bases outside gene matches: 5. Germline V gives CDR1 SGHTA, CDR2 FQGNSA. The CDR3 runs to 13 residues. The table came from immunoSEQ multiplex PCR; TCRdb's copy has only in-frame clones and leaves some out. This table holds roughly 200,000 clones, approximately 92% found once. A word on this clone: Its antigen is undetermined.

This chain uses TRBV7-2 with TRBJ2-7; 10 nucleotides align to TRBD1. This receptor was taken from an adult in good health. Sequencing used peripheral blood, obtained on day 0 of AZD1222 vaccination. The CDR3 bases are TGTGCCAGCAGCATCGGGACAGGGGTAGAGCAGTACTTC. Its translation is CASSIGTGVEQYF.